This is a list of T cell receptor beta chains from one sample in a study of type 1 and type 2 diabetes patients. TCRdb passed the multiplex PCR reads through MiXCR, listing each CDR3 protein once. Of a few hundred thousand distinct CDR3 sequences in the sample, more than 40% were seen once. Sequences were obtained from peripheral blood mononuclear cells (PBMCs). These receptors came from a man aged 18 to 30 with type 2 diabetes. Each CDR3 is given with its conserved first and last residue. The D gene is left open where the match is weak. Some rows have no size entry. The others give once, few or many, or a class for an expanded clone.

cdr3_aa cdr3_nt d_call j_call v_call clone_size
CASSSLPGLAGDEQFF TGCGCCAGCAGCTCCCTTCCGGGACTAGCGGGAGATGAGCAGTTCTTC TRBD2 TRBJ2-1 TRBV5-1 NA
CASSQVIQGSEQYF TGCGCCAGCAGCCAAGTTATTCAGGGGAGCGAGCAGTACTTC NA TRBJ2-7 TRBV4-3 NA
CASSIEGQPTYEQYF TGTGCCAGTAGTATAGAGGGACAGCCGACCTACGAGCAGTACTTC TRBD1 TRBJ2-7 TRBV19 many
CASSSTRGLAGLYEQYF TGTGCCAGCAGCTCAACCCGGGGACTAGCGGGACTCTACGAGCAGTACTTC TRBD2 TRBJ2-7 TRBV7-3 NA
CASSIGGLAGEQYF TGTGCCAGTAGTATAGGGGGACTAGCGGGCGAGCAGTACTTC TRBD2 TRBJ2-7 TRBV19 NA
CSVEGFETQYF TGCAGCGTTGAAGGGTTTGAGACCCAGTACTTC NA TRBJ2-5 TRBV29-1 NA
CAWSRSLQETQYF TGTGCCTGGAGTCGCTCGCTCCAAGAGACCCAGTACTTC NA TRBJ2-5 TRBV30 NA
CASSSYRASSYEQYF TGTGCCAGCAGCTCCTACAGGGCAAGCTCCTACGAGCAGTACTTC NA TRBJ2-7 TRBV7-2 NA
CASSRDAATNEKLFF TGTGCCAGCAGCCGGGACGCCGCAACTAATGAAAAACTGTTTTTT NA TRBJ1-4 TRBV6-6 NA
CATSEALDNEQFF TGTGCCACCAGTGAGGCGCTTGACAATGAGCAGTTCTTC NA TRBJ2-1 TRBV24-1 NA
CASGYTSAFF TGTGCCTCTGGGTACACATCGGCTTTCTTT NA TRBJ1-1 TRBV28 NA
CASSYSITDRLETQYF TGTGCCAGCAGTTACTCCATTACCGACAGGCTGGAGACCCAGTACTTC NA TRBJ2-5 TRBV6-6 few
CSVEEEGHLYEQYF TGCAGCGTTGAAGAGGAGGGACACCTTTACGAGCAGTACTTC NA TRBJ2-7 TRBV29-1 NA
CASSATGWTGELFF TGTGCCAGCAGTGCGACAGGGTGGACCGGGGAGCTGTTTTTT TRBD1 TRBJ2-2 TRBV28 NA
CASSPRTSGRVGDTQYF TGTGCCAGCAGCCCGCGGACTAGCGGGAGGGTCGGAGATACGCAGTATTTT TRBD2 TRBJ2-3 TRBV9 NA
CASKTGQNEKLFF TGTGCCAGCAAGACAGGACAGAATGAAAAACTGTTTTTT NA TRBJ1-4 TRBV12-3/TRBV12-4 NA
CASSFNNSPLHF TGTGCCAGCAGTTTTAATAATTCACCCCTCCACTTT NA TRBJ1-6 TRBV27 few
CSARAEVWDEQYF TGCAGTGCTAGAGCGGAGGTCTGGGACGAGCAGTACTTC NA TRBJ2-7 TRBV20-1 NA
CASGFRGEPLHF TGTGCTAGTGGTTTCAGGGGAGAACCCCTCCACTTT NA TRBJ1-6 TRBV12-5 few
CSAPEQGEETQYF TGCAGTGCACCGGAGCAGGGGGAAGAGACCCAGTACTTC TRBD1 TRBJ2-5 TRBV20-1 few
CSAESGASYEQYF TGCAGCGCTGAGTCGGGGGCAAGCTACGAGCAGTACTTC NA TRBJ2-7 TRBV29-1 NA
CASYLTGKNTEAFF TGTGCCAGCTACCTGACCGGAAAGAACACTGAAGCTTTCTTT NA TRBJ1-1 TRBV28 NA
CASSFSLNTEAFF TGTGCTAGCAGCTTCAGTCTGAACACTGAAGCTTTCTTT NA TRBJ1-1 TRBV7-7 NA
CASSYRTGGAGANVLTF TGTGCCAGCAGTTACCGAACGGGAGGGGCTGGGGCCAACGTCCTGACTTTC TRBD2 TRBJ2-6 TRBV6-6 few
CAWTGTSIGTGELFF TGTGCCTGGACCGGGACTAGCATAGGAACCGGGGAGCTGTTTTTT TRBD2 TRBJ2-2 TRBV30 NA
CATSDWGTMGGSGTGELFF TGTGCCACCAGTGATTGGGGCACCATGGGGGGTTCGGGCACCGGGGAGCTGTTCTTC NA TRBJ2-5 TRBV24-1 NA
CASIPRPGRSSYEQYF TGCGCCAGCATCCCCCGCCCAGGGAGGTCATCCTACGAGCAGTACTTC NA TRBJ2-7 TRBV5-1 NA
CASSLWPPANNSPLHF TGTGCCAGCAGTTTATGGCCCCCAGCCAATAATTCACCCCTCCACTTT NA TRBJ1-6 TRBV12-3/TRBV12-4 few